What follows describes a single TCR beta chain. Antigen: not known. This sample is part of a study of vaccination effects on CD4 cells after COVID-19. Sequencing was preceded by expansion of antigen-specific CD4+ T cells with viral peptide pools in the ViraFEST assay. Having been cultured for approximately ten days, the cells underwent CD4+ T cell isolation. Vaccinated participants had no history of SARS-CoV-2 infection and tested negative for nucleocapsid antibodies. Each culture had half its medium swapped for IL-2 medium on days 3 and 7. Produced via immunoSEQ multiplex PCR; TCRdb's table is partial and in-frame only. The sample holds tens of thousands of clones, around 78% seen once. The CDR3 has 16 residues. Germline V gene sequence: CDR1 MNHEY, CDR2 SMNVEV (reference sequence). Trimming removed 6 bases from V and 1 base from J, with 17 bases in between.

The TCR comes from a human donor who received a COVID-19 vaccine. This rearrangement joins TRBV27 to TRBJ2-3; the D is unclear. This specimen was CD4+ T cells from PBMCs cultured with SARS-CoV-2 spike peptides, taken before COVID-19 vaccination. CDR3 bases: TGTGCCAGCAGATTCTCACCACCCCAGGGCACAGATACGCAGTATTTT. This gives the protein CASRFSPPQGTDTQYF.